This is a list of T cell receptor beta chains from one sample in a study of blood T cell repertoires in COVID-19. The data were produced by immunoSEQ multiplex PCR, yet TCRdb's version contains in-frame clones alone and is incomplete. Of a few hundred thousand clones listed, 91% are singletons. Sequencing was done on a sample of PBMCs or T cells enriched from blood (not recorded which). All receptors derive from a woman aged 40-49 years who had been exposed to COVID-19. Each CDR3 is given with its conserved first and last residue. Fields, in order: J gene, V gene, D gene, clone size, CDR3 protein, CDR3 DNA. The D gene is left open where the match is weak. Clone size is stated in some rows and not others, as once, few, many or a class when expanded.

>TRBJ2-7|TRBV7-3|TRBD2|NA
CASSWGLESPYEQYF
TGTGCCAGCAGCTGGGGACTAGAGTCCCCCTACGAGCAGTACTTC
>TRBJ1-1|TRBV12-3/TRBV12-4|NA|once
CASRQRHTEAFF
TGTGCCAGCAGACAAAGACATACTGAAGCTTTCTTT
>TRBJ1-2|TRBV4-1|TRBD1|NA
CASRDRGHESDGYTF
TGCGCCAGCAGGGACAGGGGGCATGAATCGGATGGCTACACCTTC
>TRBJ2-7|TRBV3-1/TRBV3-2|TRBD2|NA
CASSQEASGRASTYEQYF
TGTGCCAGCAGCCAAGAGGCTAGCGGGAGGGCCTCGACCTACGAGCAGTACTTC
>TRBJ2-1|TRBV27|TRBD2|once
CASSFGTSGSNEQFF
TGTGCCAGCAGTTTTGGGACTAGCGGGAGTAATGAGCAGTTCTTC
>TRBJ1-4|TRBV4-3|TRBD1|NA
CASSQQPPGGAVDEKLFF
TGCGCCAGCAGCCAGCAACCTCCAGGGGGCGCAGTTGATGAAAAACTGTTTTTT
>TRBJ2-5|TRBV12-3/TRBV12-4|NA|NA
CASTGRKGQTQYF
TGTGCCAGCACCGGACGGAAGGGGCAGACCCAGTACTTC
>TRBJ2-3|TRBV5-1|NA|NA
CASSLAGRGTDTQYF
TGCGCCAGCAGCTTGGCCGGGCGGGGCACAGATACGCAGTATTTT
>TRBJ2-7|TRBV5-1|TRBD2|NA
CASSLARGDYEQYF
TGCGCCAGCAGCTTGGCCCGGGGGGACTACGAGCAGTACTTC
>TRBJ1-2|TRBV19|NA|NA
CASSPRDSDYGYTF
TGTGCCAGTAGCCCCAGGGACTCCGACTATGGCTACACCTTC
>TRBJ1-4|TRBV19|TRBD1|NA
CASSIPGQGDEKLFF
TGTGCCAGTAGTATTCCGGGACAGGGGGACGAAAAACTGTTTTTT
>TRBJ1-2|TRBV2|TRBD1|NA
CASTEVGVGTGMNGYTF
TGTGCCAGCACCGAAGTGGGGGTCGGGACAGGGATGAATGGCTACACCTTC
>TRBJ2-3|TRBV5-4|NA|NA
CASSLPGSGTSTDTQYF
TGTGCCAGCAGCTTACCCGGGAGCGGCACTAGCACAGATACGCAGTATTTT
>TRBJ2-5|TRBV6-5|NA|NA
CASKWLAEETQYF
TGTGCCAGCAAGTGGCTCGCGGAGGAGACCCAGTACTTC
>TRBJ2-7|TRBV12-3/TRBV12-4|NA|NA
CASSARVYEQYF
TGTGCCAGCAGTGCCAGGGTCTACGAGCAGTACTTC
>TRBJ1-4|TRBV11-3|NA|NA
CASSFEDEKLFF
TGTGCCAGCAGCTTTGAGGATGAAAAACTGTTTTTT
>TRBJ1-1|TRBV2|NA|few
CASSGPLPNTEAFF
TGTGCCAGCAGTGGTCCCCTCCCGAACACTGAAGCTTTCTTT
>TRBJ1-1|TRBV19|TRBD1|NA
CASSIGRGQIRFSTEAFF
TGTGCCAGTAGTATAGGTCGGGGACAGATAAGGTTCAGCACTGAAGCTTTCTTT
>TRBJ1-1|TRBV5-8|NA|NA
CALPAGRGNTEAFF
TGTGCCCTACCTGCGGGGAGGGGGAACACTGAAGCTTTCTTT
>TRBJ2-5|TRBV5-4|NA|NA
CASSLDRQETQYF
TGTGCCAGCAGCTTGGATCGGCAAGAGACCCAGTACTTC
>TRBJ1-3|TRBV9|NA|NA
CASTTGPSGNTIYF
TGTGCCAGCACGACAGGCCCCTCTGGAAACACCATATATTTT
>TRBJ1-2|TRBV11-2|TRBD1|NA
CASSSRQGTYGYTF
TGTGCCAGCAGCTCGCGACAGGGAACTTATGGCTACACCTTC
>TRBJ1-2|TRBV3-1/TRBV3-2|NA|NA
CASSPRFAYGYTF
TGTGCCAGCAGCCCTCGGTTTGCCTATGGCTACACCTTC
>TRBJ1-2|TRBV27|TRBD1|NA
CASSLNPSTGAIYGYTF
TGTGCCAGCAGTTTAAACCCCTCGACAGGGGCCATTTATGGCTACACCTTC
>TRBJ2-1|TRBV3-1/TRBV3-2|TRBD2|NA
CASSPGTSFYNEQFF
TGTGCCAGCAGCCCCGGGACTAGCTTCTACAATGAGCAGTTCTTC
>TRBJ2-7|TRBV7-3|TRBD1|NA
CASSLSPRGLNEQYF
TGTGCCAGCAGCCTAAGTCCTAGGGGGCTTAACGAGCAGTACTTC
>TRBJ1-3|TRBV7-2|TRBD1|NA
CASSLPPGQGTGGNTIYF
TGTGCCAGCAGCCTACCGCCGGGACAGGGGACGGGTGGAAACACCATATATTTT
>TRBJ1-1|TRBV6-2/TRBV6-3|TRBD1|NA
CASSSQGFYTEAFF
TGTGCCAGCAGTTCACAGGGGTTCTACACTGAAGCTTTCTTT
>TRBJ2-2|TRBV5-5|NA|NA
CASSLASTGELFF
TGTGCCAGCAGCTTGGCCTCCACCGGGGAGCTGTTTTTT
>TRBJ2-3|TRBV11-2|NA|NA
CASSLRVGGGTQYF
TGTGCCAGCAGCTTAAGGGTAGGCGGGGGCACGCAGTATTTT
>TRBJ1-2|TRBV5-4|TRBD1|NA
CASSSGTDRANYGYTF
TGTGCCAGCAGCTCCGGGACAGACCGTGCTAACTATGGCTACACCTTC
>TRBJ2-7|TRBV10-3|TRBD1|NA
CAISERDRSSHEQYF
TGTGCCATCAGTGAGCGGGACAGGAGTTCCCACGAGCAGTACTTC
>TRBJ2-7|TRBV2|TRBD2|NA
CASSLAGASSYEQYF
TGTGCCAGCAGTTTAGCGGGGGCCAGCTCCTACGAGCAGTACTTC
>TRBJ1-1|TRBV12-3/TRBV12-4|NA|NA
CAIHRDLNTEAFF
TGTGCCATTCACCGGGACTTGAACACTGAAGCTTTCTTT
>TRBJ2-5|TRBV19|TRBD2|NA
CASSKTSGGYQETQYF
TGTGCCAGTAGTAAGACTAGCGGGGGGTACCAAGAGACCCAGTACTTC
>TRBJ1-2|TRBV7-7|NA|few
CASSRAGLSNYGYTF
TGTGCTAGCAGCCGTGCCGGGTTATCCAACTATGGCTACACCTTC